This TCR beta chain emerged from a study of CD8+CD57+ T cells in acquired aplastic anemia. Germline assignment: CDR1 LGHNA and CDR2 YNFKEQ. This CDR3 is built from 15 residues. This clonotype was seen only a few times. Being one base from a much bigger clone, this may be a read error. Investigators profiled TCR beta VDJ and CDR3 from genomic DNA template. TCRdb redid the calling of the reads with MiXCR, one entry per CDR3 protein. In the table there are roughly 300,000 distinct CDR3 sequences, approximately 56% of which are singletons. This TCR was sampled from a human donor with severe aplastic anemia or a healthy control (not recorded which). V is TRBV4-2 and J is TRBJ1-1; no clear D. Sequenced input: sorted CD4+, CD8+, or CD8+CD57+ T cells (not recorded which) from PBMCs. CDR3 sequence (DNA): TGTGCCAGCAGCCAAGACCCCAATAGGAACACTGGAGCTTTCTTT. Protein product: CASSQDPNRNTGAFF.